This T cell receptor (beta chain) is from a study of control samples from healthy donors and cancer patients. Using immunoSEQ multiplex PCR, the repertoire was profiled, and TCRdb retains in-frame clones only, with some absent. The profile shows tens of thousands of clones, over 85% of them singletons. The V end lost 6 bases, the J end lost 9 bases, and 12 bases lay between the germline ends. The CDR3 covers 12 residues. This sequence joins TRBV12-3 or TRBV12-4 and TRBJ2-1; TRBD2 might be the D (6 bases). This sequence originates from a woman aged 40 to 49 with lung cancer. The sequenced material came from PBMCs. CDR3 sequence reads: CASSHILAEQFF. The CDR3 bases are TGTGCCAGCAGCCATATACTAGCTGAGCAGTTCTTC.